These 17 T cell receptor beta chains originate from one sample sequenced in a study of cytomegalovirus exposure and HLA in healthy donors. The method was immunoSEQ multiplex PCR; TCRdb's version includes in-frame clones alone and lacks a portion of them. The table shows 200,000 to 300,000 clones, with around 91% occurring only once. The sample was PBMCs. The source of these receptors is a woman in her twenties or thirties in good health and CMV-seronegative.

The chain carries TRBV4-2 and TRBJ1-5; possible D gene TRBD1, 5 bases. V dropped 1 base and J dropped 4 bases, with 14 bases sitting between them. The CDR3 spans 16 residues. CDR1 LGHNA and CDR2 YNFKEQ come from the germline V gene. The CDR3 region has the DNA TGTGCCAGCAGCCAAGTGAGAGGGGAGGCTAATCAGCCCCAGCATTTT. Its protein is CASSQVRGEANQPQHF.

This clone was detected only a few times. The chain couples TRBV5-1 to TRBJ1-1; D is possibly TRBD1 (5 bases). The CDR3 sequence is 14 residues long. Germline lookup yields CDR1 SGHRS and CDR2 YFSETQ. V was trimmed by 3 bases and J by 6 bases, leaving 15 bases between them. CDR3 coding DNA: TGCGCCAGCAGCTCGAATTCACGACAGTCTGAAGCTTTCTTT. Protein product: CASSSNSRQSEAFF.

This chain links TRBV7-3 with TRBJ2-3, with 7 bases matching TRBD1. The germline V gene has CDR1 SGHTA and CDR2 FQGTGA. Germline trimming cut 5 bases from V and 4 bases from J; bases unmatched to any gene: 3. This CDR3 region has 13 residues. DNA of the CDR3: TGTGCCAGCAGCCATGACAGGGCAGATACGCAGTATTTT. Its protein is CASSHDRADTQYF. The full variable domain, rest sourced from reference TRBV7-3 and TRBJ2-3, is GAGVSQTPSNKVTEKGKYVELRCDPISGHTALYWYRQSLGQGPEFLIYFQGTGAADDSGLPNDRFFAVRPEGSVSTLKIQRTERGDSAVYLCASSHDRADTQYFGPGTRLTVL.

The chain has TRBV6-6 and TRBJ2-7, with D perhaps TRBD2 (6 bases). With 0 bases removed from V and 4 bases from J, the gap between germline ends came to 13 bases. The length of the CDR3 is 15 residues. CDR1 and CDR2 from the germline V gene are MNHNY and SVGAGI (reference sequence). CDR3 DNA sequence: TGTGCCAGCAGTTACTCTAGCGGAGAGTATTACGAGCAGTACTTC. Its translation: CASSYSSGEYYEQYF.

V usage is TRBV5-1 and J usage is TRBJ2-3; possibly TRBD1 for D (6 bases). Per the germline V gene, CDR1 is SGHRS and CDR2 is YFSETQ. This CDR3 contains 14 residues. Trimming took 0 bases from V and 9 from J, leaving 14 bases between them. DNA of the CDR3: TGCGCCAGCAGCTTGGGGGCAGGGGAGAGCACGCAGTATTTT. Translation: CASSLGAGESTQYF.

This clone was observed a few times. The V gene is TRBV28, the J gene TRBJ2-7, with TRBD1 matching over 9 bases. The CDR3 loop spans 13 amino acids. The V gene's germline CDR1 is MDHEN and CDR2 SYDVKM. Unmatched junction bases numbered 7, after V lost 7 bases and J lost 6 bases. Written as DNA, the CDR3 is TGTGCCAGCAAACGGACAGGGGCCGTCGAGCAGTACTTC. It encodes CASKRTGAVEQYF.

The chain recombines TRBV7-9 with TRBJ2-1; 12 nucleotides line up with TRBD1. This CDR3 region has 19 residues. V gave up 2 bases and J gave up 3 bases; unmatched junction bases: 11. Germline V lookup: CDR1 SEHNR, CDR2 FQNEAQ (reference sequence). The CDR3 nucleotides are TGTGCCAGCAGCTTAACTAGCCGGGACAGGGGGCCTTACTACAATGAGCAGTTCTTC. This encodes CASSLTSRDRGPYYNEQFF.

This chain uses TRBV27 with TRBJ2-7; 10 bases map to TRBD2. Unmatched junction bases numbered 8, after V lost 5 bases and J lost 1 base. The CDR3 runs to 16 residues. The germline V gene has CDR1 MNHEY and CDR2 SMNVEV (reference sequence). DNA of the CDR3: TGTGCCAGCAGTCCTCGGACTAGCGGAGGTTCCTACGAGCAGTACTTC. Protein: CASSPRTSGGSYEQYF.

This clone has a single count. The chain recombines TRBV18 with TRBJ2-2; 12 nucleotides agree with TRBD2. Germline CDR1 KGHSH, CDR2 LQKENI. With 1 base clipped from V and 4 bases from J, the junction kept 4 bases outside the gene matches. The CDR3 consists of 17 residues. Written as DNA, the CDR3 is TGTGCCAGCTCACCACGACTAGCGGGAGTGGGCACCGGGGAGCTGTTTTTT. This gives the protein CASSPRLAGVGTGELFF.

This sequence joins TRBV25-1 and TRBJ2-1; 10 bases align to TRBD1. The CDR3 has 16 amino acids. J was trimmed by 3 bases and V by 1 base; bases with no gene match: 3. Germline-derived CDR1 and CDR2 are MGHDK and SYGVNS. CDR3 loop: CASSEWGQGYYNEQFF. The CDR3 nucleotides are TGTGCCAGCAGTGAATGGGGACAGGGGTACTACAATGAGCAGTTCTTC.

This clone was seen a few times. The chain's CDR3 is CASSYARGRQYF. The CDR3 DNA reads TGTGCCAGCAGTTACGCCCGCGGGAGGCAGTACTTC. This chain links TRBV6-5 with TRBJ2-7, with 7 bases that match TRBD2. CDR3 length equals 12 residues. Germline lookup yields CDR1 MNHEY and CDR2 SVGAGI. V was clipped by 2 bases and J by 9 bases; unmatched bases: 4.

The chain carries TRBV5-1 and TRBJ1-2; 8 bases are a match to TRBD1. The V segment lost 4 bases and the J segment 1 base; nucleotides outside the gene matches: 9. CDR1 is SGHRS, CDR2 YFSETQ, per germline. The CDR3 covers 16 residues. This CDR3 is CASSPGTGAFNYGYTF. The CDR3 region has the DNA TGCGCCAGCAGCCCCGGGACAGGTGCCTTTAACTATGGCTACACCTTC. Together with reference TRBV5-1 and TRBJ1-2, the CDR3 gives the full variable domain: KAGVTQTPRYLIKTRGQQVTLSCSPISGHRSVSWYQQTPGQGLQFLFEYFSETQRNKGNFPGRFSGRQFSNSRSEMNVSTLELGDSALYLCASSPGTGAFNYGYTFGSGTRLTVV.

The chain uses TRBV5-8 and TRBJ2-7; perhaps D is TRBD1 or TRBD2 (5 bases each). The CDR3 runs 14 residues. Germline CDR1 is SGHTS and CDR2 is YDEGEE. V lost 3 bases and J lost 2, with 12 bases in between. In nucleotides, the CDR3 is TGTGCCAGCAGCTACCGGGACGGACCCTACGAGCAGTACTTC. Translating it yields CASSYRDGPYEQYF.

CDR3 sequence: CASSSLGDQETQYF. The CDR3 region has the DNA TGTGCCAGCAGTTCCCTCGGAGACCAAGAGACCCAGTACTTC. The chain joins TRBV27 to TRBJ2-5; D is undetermined. V was pared by 4 bases and J by 0 bases, with 9 bases between. In germline, CDR1 is MNHEY, CDR2 SMNVEV (reference sequence). The CDR3 extends over 14 amino acids.

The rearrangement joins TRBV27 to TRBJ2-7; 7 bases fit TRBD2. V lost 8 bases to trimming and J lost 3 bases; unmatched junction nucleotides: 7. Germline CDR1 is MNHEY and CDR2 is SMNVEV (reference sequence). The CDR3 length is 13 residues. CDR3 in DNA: TGTGCCAGCGCATATCAGCGGGACTACGAGCAGTACTTC. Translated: CASAYQRDYEQYF.

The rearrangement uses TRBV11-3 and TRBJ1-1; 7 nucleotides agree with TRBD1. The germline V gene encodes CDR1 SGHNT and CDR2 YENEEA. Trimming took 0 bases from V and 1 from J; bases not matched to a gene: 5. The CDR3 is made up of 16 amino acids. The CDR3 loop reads CASSLDLDRQNTEAFF. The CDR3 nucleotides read TGTGCCAGCAGCTTAGACCTGGACAGGCAGAACACTGAAGCTTTCTTT.

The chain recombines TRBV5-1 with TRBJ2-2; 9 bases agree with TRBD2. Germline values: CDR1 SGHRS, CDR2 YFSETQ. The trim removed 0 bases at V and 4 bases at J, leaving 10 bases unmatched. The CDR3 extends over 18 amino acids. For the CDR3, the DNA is TGCGCCAGCAGCTTGGTCCAGTTAGCGGGAGCGGGCACCGGGGAGCTGTTTTTT. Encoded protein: CASSLVQLAGAGTGELFF. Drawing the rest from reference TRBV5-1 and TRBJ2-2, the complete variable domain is KAGVTQTPRYLIKTRGQQVTLSCSPISGHRSVSWYQQTPGQGLQFLFEYFSETQRNKGNFPGRFSGRQFSNSRSEMNVSTLELGDSALYLCASSLVQLAGAGTGELFFGEGSRLTVL.